These T cell receptor beta chains were read from a single sample in a study of blood T cell repertoires in COVID-19. The repertoire was sequenced with immunoSEQ multiplex PCR; TCRdb's copy has only in-frame clones and lacks some. Here the sample spans about 220,000 clones, about 88% being singletons. Sequencing used peripheral blood. Source of these receptors: a woman aged 45-60 years with COVID-19, enrolled during active disease. CDR3s include the opening cysteine and the closing phenylalanine or tryptophan. Each record gives: V gene, J gene, CDR3 length, clone size, D gene, CDR3 DNA, CDR3 protein. The D gene is left open where the match is weak. Rows give clone size only sometimes, using once, few, many, or a class for an expanded clone.

>TRBV27|TRBJ2-1|17|NA|TRBD1
TGTGCCAGCAGTTTAAATCGTCAGGGACAGGGGTACAATGAGCAGTTCTTC
CASSLNRQGQGYNEQFF
>TRBV30|TRBJ2-2|15|once|TRBD1
TGTGCCTGGAGTAGGGAGACAGGGGGCTCCGGGGAGCTGTTTTTT
CAWSRETGGSGELFF
>TRBV11-2|TRBJ2-5|17|NA|NA
TGTGCCAGCAGCCTAACATCCCTAGGCGGGTACCAAGAGACCCAGTACTTC
CASSLTSLGGYQETQYF
>TRBV5-1|TRBJ2-7|16|NA|TRBD2
TGCGCCAGCAGCCGGCTAGCGGGGAAGGGCGGAAACGAGCAGTACTTC
CASSRLAGKGGNEQYF
>TRBV6-1|TRBJ1-6|15|NA|TRBD1
TGTGCCAGCAGTGAAAGGGGGCCGTATAATTCACCCCTCCACTTT
CASSERGPYNSPLHF
>TRBV19|TRBJ1-4|14|NA|NA
TGTGCCAGTAGTATGGGCCTACCCCCAGGAAAACTGTTTTTT
CASSMGLPPGKLFF
>TRBV6-2/TRBV6-3|TRBJ1-5|17|NA|NA
TGTGCCAGCAGTAAATCGGGGGGCTGGGGTAGCAATCAGCCCCAGCATTTT
CASSKSGGWGSNQPQHF
>TRBV19|TRBJ1-1|15|NA|NA
TGTGCCAGTAGTATAGGCCCGACAGGGAACACTGAAGCTTTCTTT
CASSIGPTGNTEAFF
>TRBV20-1|TRBJ1-1|11|NA|NA
TGCAGTGCTAGGTTTTTAACTGAAGCTTTCTTT
CSARFLTEAFF
>TRBV30|TRBJ1-5|19|NA|TRBD1
TGTGCCTGGCGCCGACCGGGACAGGGTGAGTTTTATAGCAATCAGCCCCAGCATTTT
CAWRRPGQGEFYSNQPQHF
>TRBV5-5|TRBJ1-2|13|NA|NA
TGTGCCAGCAGCCCCGCCCTATTTACGGACATTCACTTC
CASSPALFTDIHF
>TRBV6-6|TRBJ2-2|17|once|TRBD1
TGTGCCAGCAGTCACAGCACGCCCGGGACAGGGTACCGGGAGCTGTTTTTT
CASSHSTPGTGYRELFF
>TRBV14|TRBJ1-1|12|NA|NA
TGTGCCAGCAGCCAAGTACTTTCTGAAGCTTTCTTT
CASSQVLSEAFF
>TRBV15|TRBJ1-2|13|NA|NA
TGTGCCACCAGCAGAGATTCAAACTATGGCTACACCTTC
CATSRDSNYGYTF
>TRBV25-1|TRBJ1-2|14|NA|NA
TGTGCCAGCAGTGACCCAGGACAAGGTAGTGGCTACACCTTC
CASSDPGQGSGYTF
>TRBV11-2|TRBJ2-1|17|NA|TRBD2
TGTGCCAGCACGGGACTAGCGGGGGCCCTATCCTACAATGAGCAGTTCTTC
CASTGLAGALSYNEQFF
>TRBV2|TRBJ2-5|14|NA|NA
TGTGCCAGCAGTTATCGACAGATACAAGAGACCCAGTACTTC
CASSYRQIQETQYF
>TRBV12-3/TRBV12-4|TRBJ2-7|13|NA|NA
TGTGCCAGCCGACCAGCGACTGACTACGAGCAGTACTTC
CASRPATDYEQYF
>TRBV5-6|TRBJ1-3|13|NA|NA
TGTGCCAGCAACTCCTTCTCTGGAAACACCATATATTTT
CASNSFSGNTIYF
>TRBV25-1|TRBJ1-1|13|NA|NA
TGTGCCAGCAGTGGAGGGGGGGGCACTGAAGCTTTCTTT
CASSGGGGTEAFF
>TRBV6-5|TRBJ1-1|14|once|TRBD1
TGTGCCAGCAGCCGGACAGGGTTGGACACTGAAGCTTTCTTT
CASSRTGLDTEAFF
>TRBV4-1|TRBJ2-7|15|NA|TRBD1
TGCGCCAGCAGCCAAGAGAGACAGGGGGGGAAGGAGCAGTACTTC
CASSQERQGGKEQYF
>TRBV27|TRBJ1-1|14|NA|NA
TGTGCCAGCAGTTTATTTAGTCCGAACACTGAAGCTTTCTTT
CASSLFSPNTEAFF
>TRBV6-7|TRBJ2-7|13|NA|TRBD2
TGTGCCGAGGCTAGCGGAGCCTATTGGGAGCAGTACTTC
CAEASGAYWEQYF
>TRBV6-4|TRBJ2-2|13|NA|NA
TGTGCCAGCAGTGACACTATGCGCGGGGAGCTGTTTTTT
CASSDTMRGELFF
>TRBV15|TRBJ2-2|14|NA|NA
TGTGCCACCAGCCCCCGCCAGGGGATCTGGGAGCTGTTTTTT
CATSPRQGIWELFF
>TRBV11-3|TRBJ2-7|15|NA|TRBD2
TGTGCCAGCAGCCGCGGGACTAGCGGGGGTTACGAGCAGTACTTC
CASSRGTSGGYEQYF
>TRBV10-3|TRBJ2-1|15|few|TRBD2
TGTGCCATCAGGGATACTAGCGGGGCTTACAATGAGCAGTTCTTC
CAIRDTSGAYNEQFF
>TRBV28|TRBJ1-4|14|NA|NA
TGTGCCAGCACCCTCGTAGTTAACAGCGAAAAACTGTTTTTT
CASTLVVNSEKLFF
>TRBV7-6|TRBJ1-5|13|few|NA
TGTGCCAGCAGCTTAGACGGGGGACAGCCCCAGCATTTT
CASSLDGGQPQHF
>TRBV5-6|TRBJ1-1|15|NA|NA
TGTGCCAGCAGCTTGGCTGGCAGGAAGAACACTGAAGCTTTCTTT
CASSLAGRKNTEAFF
>TRBV15|TRBJ1-4|16|NA|TRBD1
TGTGCCACCAGCAGAGGTTTCGGAGGGGGCTATGAAAAACTGTTTTTT
CATSRGFGGGYEKLFF